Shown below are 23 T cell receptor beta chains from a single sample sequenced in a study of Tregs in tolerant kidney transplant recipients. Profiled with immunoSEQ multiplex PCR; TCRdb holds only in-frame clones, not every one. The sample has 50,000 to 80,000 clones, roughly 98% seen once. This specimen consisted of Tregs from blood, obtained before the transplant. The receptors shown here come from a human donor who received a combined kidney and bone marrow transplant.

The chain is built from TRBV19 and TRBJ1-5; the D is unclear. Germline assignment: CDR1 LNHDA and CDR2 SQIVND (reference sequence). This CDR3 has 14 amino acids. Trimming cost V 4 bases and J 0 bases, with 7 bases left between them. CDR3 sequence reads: CASSTLNSNQPQHF. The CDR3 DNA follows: TGTGCCAGTAGTACCTTAAATAGCAATCAGCCCCAGCATTTT. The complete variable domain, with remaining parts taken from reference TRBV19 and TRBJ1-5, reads DGGITQSPKYLFRKEGQNVTLSCEQNLNHDAMYWYRQDPGQGLRLIYYSQIVNDFQKGDIAEGYSVSREKKESFPLTVTSAQKNPTAFYLCASSTLNSNQPQHFGDGTRLSIL.

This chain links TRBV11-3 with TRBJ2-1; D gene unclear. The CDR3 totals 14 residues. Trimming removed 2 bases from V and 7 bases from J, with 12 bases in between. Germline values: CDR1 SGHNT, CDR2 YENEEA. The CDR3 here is CASSLSPYNNEQFF. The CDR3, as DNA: TGTGCCAGCAGCTTATCCCCGTACAATAATGAGCAGTTCTTC.

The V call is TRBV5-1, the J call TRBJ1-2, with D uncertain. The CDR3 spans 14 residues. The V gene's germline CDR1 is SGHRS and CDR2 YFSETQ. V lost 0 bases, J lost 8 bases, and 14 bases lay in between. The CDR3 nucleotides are TGCGCCAGCAGCTTGGATGGCTTAATTGAAGGCTACACCTTC. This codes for CASSLDGLIEGYTF.

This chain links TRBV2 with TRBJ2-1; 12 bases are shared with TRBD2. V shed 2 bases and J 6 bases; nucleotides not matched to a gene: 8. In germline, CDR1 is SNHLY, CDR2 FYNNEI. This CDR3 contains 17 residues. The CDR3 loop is CASSELFWTSGVNEQFF. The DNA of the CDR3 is TGTGCCAGCAGTGAACTATTTTGGACTAGCGGGGTCAATGAGCAGTTCTTC.

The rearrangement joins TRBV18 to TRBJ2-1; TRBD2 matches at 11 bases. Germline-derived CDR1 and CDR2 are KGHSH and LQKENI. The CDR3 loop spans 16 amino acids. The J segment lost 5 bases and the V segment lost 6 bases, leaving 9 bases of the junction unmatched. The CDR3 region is CASSRTTSGTHNEQFF. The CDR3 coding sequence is TGTGCCAGCTCGAGGACGACTAGCGGGACCCACAATGAGCAGTTCTTC.

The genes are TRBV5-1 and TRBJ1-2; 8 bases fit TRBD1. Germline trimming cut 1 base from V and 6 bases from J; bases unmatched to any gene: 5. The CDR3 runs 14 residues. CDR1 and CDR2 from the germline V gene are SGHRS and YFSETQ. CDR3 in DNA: TGCGCCAGCAGCTTGCAGGGGGCTGGAGATGGCTACACCTTC. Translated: CASSLQGAGDGYTF.

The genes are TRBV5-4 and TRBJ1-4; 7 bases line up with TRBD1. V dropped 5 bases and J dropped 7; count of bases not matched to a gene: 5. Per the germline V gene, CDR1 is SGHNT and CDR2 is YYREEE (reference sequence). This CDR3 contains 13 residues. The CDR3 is CASSQGQSEKLFF. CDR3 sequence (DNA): TGTGCCAGCAGTCAGGGACAGTCTGAAAAACTGTTTTTT. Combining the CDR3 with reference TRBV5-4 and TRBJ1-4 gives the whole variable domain ETGVTQSPTHLIKTRGQQVTLRCSSQSGHNTVSWYQQALGQGPQFIFQYYREEENGRGNFPPRFSGLQFPNYSSELNVNALELDDSALYLCASSQGQSEKLFFGSGTQLSVL.

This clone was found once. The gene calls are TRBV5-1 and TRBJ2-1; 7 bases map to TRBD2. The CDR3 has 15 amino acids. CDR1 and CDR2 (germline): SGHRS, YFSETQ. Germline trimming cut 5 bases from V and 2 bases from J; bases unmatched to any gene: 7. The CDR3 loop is CASRRLAQTYNEQFF. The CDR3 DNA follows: TGCGCCAGCAGGAGACTAGCACAAACCTACAATGAGCAGTTCTTC.

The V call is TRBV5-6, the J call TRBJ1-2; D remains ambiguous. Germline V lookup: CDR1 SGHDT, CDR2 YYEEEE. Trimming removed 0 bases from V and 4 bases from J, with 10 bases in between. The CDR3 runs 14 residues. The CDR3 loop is CASSLGSPFYGYTF. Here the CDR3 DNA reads TGTGCCAGCAGCTTGGGGAGTCCGTTCTATGGCTACACCTTC.

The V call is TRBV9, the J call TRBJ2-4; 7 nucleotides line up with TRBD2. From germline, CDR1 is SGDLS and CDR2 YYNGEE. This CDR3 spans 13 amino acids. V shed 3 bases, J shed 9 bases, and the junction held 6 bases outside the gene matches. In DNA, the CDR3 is TGTGCCAGCAGCGGTGGCGGGAGATCCATTCAGTACTTC. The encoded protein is CASSGGGRSIQYF.

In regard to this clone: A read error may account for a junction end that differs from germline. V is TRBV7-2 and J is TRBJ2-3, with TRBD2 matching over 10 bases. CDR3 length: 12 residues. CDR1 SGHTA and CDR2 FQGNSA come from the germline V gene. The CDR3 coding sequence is TGTGCCAGCAGCTTAGAAGGGACTAGCGACTTTTTT. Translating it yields CASSLEGTSDFF.

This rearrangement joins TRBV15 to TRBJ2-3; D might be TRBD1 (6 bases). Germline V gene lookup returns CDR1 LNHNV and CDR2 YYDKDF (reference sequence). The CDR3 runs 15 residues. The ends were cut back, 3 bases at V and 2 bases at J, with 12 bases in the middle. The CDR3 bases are TGTGCCACCAGCAGTAGGCAGGGGTACACAGATACGCAGTATTTT. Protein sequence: CATSSRQGYTDTQYF.

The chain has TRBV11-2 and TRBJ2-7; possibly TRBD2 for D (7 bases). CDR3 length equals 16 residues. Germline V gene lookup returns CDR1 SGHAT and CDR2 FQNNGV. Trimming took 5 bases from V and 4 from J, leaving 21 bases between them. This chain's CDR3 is CASSQGGGLLSYEQYF. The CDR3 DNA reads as TGTGCCAGCAGCCAAGGCGGGGGCCTCCTATCTTACGAGCAGTACTTC.

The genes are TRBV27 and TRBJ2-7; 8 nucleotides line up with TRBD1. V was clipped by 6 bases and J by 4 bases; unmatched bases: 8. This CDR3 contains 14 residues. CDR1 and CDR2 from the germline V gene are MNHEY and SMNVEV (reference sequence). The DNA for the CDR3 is TGTGCCAGCAGACGGACAGGGTTAATGTACGAGCAGTACTTC. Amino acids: CASRRTGLMYEQYF.

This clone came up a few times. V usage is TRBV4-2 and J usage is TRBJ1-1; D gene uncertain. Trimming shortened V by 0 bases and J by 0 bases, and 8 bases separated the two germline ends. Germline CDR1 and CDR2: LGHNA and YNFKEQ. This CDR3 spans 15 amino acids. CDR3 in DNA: TGTGCCAGCAGCCAAGATATCAGGTTGAACACTGAAGCTTTCTTT. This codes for CASSQDIRLNTEAFF.

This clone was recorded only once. CDR3 loop: CASSPGLQEQFF. CDR3 in DNA: TGTGCCAGCAGCCCCGGACTACAGGAGCAGTTCTTC. The chain links TRBV5-4 to TRBJ2-1; a possible D gene is TRBD2 (6 bases). The CDR3 contains 12 residues. Trimming cost V 4 bases and J 10 bases, with 12 bases left between them. The germline gives CDR1 SGHNT, CDR2 YYREEE (reference sequence).

CDR3 protein: CASSLVGQSYEQYF. CDR3 sequence (DNA): TGCGCCAGCAGCTTGGTTGGACAGAGCTACGAGCAGTACTTC. V and J are TRBV5-1 and TRBJ2-7, with a possible D match to TRBD1 (6 bases). This CDR3 has 14 residues. V was trimmed by 0 bases and J by 3 bases, leaving 10 bases between them. Germline CDR1 SGHRS, CDR2 YFSETQ.

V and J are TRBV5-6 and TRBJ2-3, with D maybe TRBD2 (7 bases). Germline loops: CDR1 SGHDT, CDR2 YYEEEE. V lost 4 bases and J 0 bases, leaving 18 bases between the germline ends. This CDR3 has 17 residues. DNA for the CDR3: TGTGCCAGCAGCGCGTTAAAGGGGGGGGGCAGCACAGATACGCAGTATTTT. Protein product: CASSALKGGGSTDTQYF. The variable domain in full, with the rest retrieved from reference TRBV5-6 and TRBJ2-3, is DAGVTQSPTHLIKTRGQQVTLRCSPKSGHDTVSWYQQALGQGPQFIFQYYEEEERQRGNFPDRFSGHQFPNYSSELNVNALLLGDSALYLCASSALKGGGSTDTQYFGPGTRLTVL.

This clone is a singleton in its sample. The CDR3 DNA is TGTGCCAGCAGCGGGCAGGGCCGTCACACTGAAGCTTTCTTT. Its protein is CASSGQGRHTEAFF. This chain connects TRBV7-9 to TRBJ1-1; tentatively, D is TRBD1 (5 bases). V was clipped by 5 bases and J by 3 bases, with 13 bases between them. CDR1 is SEHNR, CDR2 FQNEAQ, per germline (reference sequence). The CDR3 runs to 14 residues.

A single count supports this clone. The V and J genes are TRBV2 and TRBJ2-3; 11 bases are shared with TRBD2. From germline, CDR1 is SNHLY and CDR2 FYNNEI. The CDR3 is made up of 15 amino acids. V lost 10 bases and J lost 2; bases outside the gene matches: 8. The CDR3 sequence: CANRGSGRATDTQYF. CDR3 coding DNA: TGTGCCAACCGCGGTAGCGGGAGGGCCACAGATACGCAGTATTTT.

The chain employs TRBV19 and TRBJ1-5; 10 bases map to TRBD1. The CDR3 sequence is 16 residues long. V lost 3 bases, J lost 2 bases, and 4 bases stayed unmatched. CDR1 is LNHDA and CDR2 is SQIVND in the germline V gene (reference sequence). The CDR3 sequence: CASSMRDRGGNQPQHF. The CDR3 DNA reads TGTGCCAGTAGTATGCGGGACAGGGGTGGCAATCAGCCCCAGCATTTT.

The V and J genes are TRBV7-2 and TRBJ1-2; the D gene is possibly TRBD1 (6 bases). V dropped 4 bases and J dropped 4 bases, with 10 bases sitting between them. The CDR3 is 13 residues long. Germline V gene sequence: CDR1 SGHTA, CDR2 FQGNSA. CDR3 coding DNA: TGTGCCAGCAGCTCCGACAGGCTCTATGGCTACACCTTC. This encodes CASSSDRLYGYTF.

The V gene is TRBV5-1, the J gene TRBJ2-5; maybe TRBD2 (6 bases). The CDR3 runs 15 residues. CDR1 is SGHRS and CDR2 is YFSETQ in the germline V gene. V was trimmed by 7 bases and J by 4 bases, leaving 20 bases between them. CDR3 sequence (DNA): TGCGCCAGCGGGTCTGGCGACACGGGGGTAGAGACCCAGTACTTC. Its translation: CASGSGDTGVETQYF. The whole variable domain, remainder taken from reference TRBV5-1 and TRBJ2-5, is KAGVTQTPRYLIKTRGQQVTLSCSPISGHRSVSWYQQTPGQGLQFLFEYFSETQRNKGNFPGRFSGRQFSNSRSEMNVSTLELGDSALYLCASGSGDTGVETQYFGPGTRLLVL.